This T cell receptor (beta chain) was documented in a study of T cells expressing NK-cell markers. Study results and caveats: These clonotypes also led the CD3+CD56-NKG2C+ fraction in a handful of donors.

TCRdb reprocessed the 5' RACE reads and reports one entry per CDR3 protein, with no DNA. This sample's clone table lists about 550,000 distinct CDR3 sequences. Germline-derived CDR1 and CDR2 are SGHTA and FQGNSA. The CDR3 has 19 residues. For this clonotype: Its antigen is currently unknown.

Sequencing was performed on blood T cells: a sorted CD56 or NKG2C T cell subset, CD4+ or CD8+ T cells, or bulk PBMC T cells (not recorded which). The rearrangement links TRBV7-2 to TRBJ2-2; TCRdb gives TRBD2 as the D gene, but with no DNA this cannot be confirmed. The TCR sequence derives from a man aged 18-30 years in good health. CDR3 residues: CASSLVLAGGFLNTGELFF.